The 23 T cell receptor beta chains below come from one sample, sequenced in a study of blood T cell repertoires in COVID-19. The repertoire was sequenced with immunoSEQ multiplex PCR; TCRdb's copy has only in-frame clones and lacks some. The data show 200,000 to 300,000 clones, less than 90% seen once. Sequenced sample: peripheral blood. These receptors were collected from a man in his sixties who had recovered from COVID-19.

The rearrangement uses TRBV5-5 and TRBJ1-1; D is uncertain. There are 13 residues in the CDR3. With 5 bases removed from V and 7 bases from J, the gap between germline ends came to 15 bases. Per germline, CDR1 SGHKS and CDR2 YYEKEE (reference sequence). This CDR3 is CASSQRELGEAFF. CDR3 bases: TGTGCCAGCAGTCAGAGGGAGCTGGGTGAAGCTTTCTTT.

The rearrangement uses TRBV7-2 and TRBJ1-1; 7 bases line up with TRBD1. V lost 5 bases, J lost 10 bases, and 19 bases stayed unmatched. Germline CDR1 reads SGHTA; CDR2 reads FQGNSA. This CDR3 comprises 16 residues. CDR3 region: CASSPGGFEFQKGAFF. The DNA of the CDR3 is TGTGCCAGCAGCCCAGGGGGTTTTGAGTTTCAAAAGGGAGCTTTCTTT. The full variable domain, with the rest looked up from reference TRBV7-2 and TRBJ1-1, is GAGVSQSPSNKVTEKGKDVELRCDPISGHTALYWYRQSLGQGLEFLIYFQGNSAPDKSGLPSDRFSAERTGGSVSTLTIQRTQQEDSAVYLCASSPGGFEFQKGAFFGQGTRLTVV.

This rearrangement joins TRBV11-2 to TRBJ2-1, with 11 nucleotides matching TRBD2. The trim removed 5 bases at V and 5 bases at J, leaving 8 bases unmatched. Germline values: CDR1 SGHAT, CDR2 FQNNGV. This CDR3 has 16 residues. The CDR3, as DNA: TGTGCCAGCAGCGCGGTGCTAGCGGGGGGCCACAATGAGCAGTTCTTC. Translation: CASSAVLAGGHNEQFF.

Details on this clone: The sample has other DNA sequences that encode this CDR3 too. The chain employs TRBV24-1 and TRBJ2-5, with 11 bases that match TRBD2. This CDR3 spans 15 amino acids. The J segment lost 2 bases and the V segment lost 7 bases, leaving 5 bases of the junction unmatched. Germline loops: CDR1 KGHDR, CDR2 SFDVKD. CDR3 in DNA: TGTGCCACCAGCGACAGGACTAGCGGGCAAGAGACCCAGTACTTC. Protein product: CATSDRTSGQETQYF.

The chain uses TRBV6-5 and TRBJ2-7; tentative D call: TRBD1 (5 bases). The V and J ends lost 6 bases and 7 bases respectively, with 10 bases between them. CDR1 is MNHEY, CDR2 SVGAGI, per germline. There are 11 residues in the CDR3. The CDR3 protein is CASRRQIEQYF. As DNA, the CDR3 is TGTGCCAGCAGAAGACAGATAGAGCAGTACTTC.

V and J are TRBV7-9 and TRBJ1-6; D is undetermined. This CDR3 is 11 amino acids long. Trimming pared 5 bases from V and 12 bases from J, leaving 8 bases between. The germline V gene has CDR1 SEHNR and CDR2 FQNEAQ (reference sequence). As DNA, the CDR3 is TGTGCCAGCAGCCCCCAGTTACCCCTCCACTTT. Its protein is CASSPQLPLHF.

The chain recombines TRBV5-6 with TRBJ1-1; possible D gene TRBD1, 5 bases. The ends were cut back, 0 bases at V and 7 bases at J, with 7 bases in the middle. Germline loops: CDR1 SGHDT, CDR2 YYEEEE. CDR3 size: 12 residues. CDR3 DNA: TGTGCCAGCAGCTTGGCAGGGAATGAAGCTTTCTTT. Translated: CASSLAGNEAFF.

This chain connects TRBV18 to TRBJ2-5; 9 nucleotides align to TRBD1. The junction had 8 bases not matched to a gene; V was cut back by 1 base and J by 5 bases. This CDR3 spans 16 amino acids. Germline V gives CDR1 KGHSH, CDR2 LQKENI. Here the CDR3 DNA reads TGTGCCAGCTCACCACGGATCGGGACAGGGAATGAGACCCAGTACTTC. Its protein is CASSPRIGTGNETQYF.

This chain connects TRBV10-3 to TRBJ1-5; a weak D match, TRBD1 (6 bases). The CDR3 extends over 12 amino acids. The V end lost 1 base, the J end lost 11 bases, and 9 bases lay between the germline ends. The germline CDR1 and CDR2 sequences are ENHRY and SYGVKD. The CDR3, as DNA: TGTGCCATCAGTGAGTGGCAGGGGTCCCAGCATTTT. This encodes CAISEWQGSQHF.

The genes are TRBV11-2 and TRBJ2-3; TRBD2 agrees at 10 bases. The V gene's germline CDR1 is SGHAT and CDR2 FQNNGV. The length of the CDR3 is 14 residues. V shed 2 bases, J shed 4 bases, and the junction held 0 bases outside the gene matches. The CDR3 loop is CASSLTSGADTQYF. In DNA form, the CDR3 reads TGTGCCAGCAGCTTAACTAGCGGGGCAGATACGCAGTATTTT.

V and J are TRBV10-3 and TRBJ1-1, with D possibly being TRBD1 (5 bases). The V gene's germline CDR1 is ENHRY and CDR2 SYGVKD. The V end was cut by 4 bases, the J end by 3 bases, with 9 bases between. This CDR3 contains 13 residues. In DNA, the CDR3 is TGTGCCATCAGTGGGGGCCTTTACACTGAAGCTTTCTTT. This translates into CAISGGLYTEAFF.

The CDR3 bases are TGTGCCAGCTCACCGGGGCTAACGAACACTGAAGCTTTCTTT. Translated: CASSPGLTNTEAFF. The chain combines TRBV18 with TRBJ1-1; D might be TRBD1 (5 bases). Germline CDR1 is KGHSH and CDR2 is LQKENI. The CDR3 sequence is 14 residues long. Trimming left V 3 bases short and J 1 base short, with 9 bases between.

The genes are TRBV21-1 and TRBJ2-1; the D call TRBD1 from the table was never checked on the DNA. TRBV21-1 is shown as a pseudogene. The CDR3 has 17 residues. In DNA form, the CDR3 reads TGTGCCAGCAGCGAACAGGTGGACAGGGTGTCCTACAATGAGCAGTTCTTC. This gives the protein CASSEQVDRVSYNEQFF.

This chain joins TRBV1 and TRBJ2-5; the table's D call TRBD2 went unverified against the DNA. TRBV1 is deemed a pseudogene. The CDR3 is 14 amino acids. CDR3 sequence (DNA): TGCACCGTCAGAAGGCGACTACACCAAGAGACCCAGTACTTC. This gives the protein CTVRRRLHQETQYF.

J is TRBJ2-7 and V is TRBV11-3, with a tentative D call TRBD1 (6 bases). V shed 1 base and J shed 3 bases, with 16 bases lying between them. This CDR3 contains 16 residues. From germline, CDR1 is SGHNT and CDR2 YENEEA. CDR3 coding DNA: TGTGCCAGCAGCTTAGGGCCTCTTACAGGGAACTACGAGCAGTACTTC. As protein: CASSLGPLTGNYEQYF.

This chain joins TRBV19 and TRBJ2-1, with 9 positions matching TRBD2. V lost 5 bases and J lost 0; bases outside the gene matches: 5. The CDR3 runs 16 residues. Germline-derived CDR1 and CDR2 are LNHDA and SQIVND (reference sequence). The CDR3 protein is CASSAASGDSYNEQFF. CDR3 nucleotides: TGTGCCAGTAGTGCCGCTAGCGGGGACTCCTACAATGAGCAGTTCTTC.

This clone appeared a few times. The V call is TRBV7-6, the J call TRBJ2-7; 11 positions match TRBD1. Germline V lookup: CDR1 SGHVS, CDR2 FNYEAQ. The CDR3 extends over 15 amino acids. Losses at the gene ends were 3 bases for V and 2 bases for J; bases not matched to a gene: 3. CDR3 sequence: CASSFGQGAPYEQYF. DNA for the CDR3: TGTGCCAGCAGCTTCGGACAGGGGGCTCCCTACGAGCAGTACTTC.

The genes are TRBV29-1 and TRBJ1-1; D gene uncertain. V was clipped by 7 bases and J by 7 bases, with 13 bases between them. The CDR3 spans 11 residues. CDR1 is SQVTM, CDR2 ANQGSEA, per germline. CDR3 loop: CSAEFQVEAFF. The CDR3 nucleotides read TGCAGCGCCGAGTTTCAGGTTGAAGCTTTCTTT.

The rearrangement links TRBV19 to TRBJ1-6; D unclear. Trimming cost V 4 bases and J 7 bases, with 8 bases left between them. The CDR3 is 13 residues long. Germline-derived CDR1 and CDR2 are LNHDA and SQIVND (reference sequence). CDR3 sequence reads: CASSSRVNSPLHF. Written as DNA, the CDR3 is TGTGCCAGTAGTAGCCGGGTAAATTCACCCCTCCACTTT.

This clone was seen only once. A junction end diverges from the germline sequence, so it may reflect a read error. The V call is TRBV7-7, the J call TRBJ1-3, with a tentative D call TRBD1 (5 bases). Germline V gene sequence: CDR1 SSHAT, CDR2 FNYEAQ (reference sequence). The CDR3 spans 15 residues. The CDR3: CASSLDQGSGNTIYF. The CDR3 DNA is TGTGCTAGCAGCTTAGATCAGGGTAGCGGAAACACCATATATTTT.

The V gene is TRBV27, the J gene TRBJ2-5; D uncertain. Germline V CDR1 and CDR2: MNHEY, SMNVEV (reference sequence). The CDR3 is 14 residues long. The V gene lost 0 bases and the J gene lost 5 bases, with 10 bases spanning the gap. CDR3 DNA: TGTGCCAGCAGTTTATCTTCCCGGCGGGAGACCCAGTACTTC. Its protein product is CASSLSSRRETQYF.

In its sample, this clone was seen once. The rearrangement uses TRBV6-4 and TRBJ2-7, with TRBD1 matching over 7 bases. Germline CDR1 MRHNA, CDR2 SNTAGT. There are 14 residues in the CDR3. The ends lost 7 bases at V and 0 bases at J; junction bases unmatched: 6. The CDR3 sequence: CASTIGTDSYEQYF. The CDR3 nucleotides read TGTGCCAGCACCATCGGGACAGACTCCTACGAGCAGTACTTC.

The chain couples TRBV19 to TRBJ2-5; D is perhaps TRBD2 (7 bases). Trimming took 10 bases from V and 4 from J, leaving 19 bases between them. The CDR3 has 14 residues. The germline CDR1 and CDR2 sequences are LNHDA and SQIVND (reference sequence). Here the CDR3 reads CATSEGGGGETQYF. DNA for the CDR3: TGTGCCACCTCTGAAGGGGGGGGAGGAGAGACCCAGTACTTC.